These T cell receptor beta chains were read from a single sample in a study of blood T cell repertoires in COVID-19. Only in-frame clones appear in the TCRdb table, and some are missing; sequencing was by immunoSEQ multiplex PCR. Of 260,000 or so clones listed, 81% were seen once; the top ten hold around 7.2%. Sequencing was carried out using peripheral blood. The receptors originated from an elderly woman with COVID-19, enrolled during active disease. Each CDR3 is given with its conserved first and last residue. The order of the fields is J gene, V gene, clone size, CDR3 protein. Size values are once, few and many counts, or a class for expanded clones, and some rows have none.

TRBJ2-1,TRBV9,NA,CASSYQASGQEQFF
TRBJ2-1,TRBV12-3/TRBV12-4,NA,CASSQDYNEQFF
TRBJ1-6,TRBV4-1,few,CASSRGPGQGSPLHF
TRBJ2-3,TRBV5-4,NA,CASSYQGADTQYF
TRBJ1-3,TRBV19,NA,CASSLQSGNTIYF
TRBJ2-3,TRBV5-1,NA,CASSLPGTSGSSTDTQYF
TRBJ1-1,TRBV5-1,NA,CASSPGDRGNTEAFF
TRBJ1-1,TRBV5-4,NA,CASSFLTRTDEAFF
TRBJ2-2,TRBV5-8,few,CASTPGTSTNTGELFF
TRBJ2-1,TRBV18,NA,CASSPPLFGQGAANEQFF
TRBJ2-1,TRBV5-1,few,CASSSAGRGRGEQFF
TRBJ1-2,TRBV19,NA,CATFRRDRGRRDYGYTF
TRBJ1-2,TRBV2,NA,CASSERGFVSGYTF
TRBJ2-7,TRBV6-6,NA,CASSSQGPGEQYF
TRBJ2-7,TRBV27,NA,CASSLSPRAYEQYF
TRBJ1-1,TRBV6-2/TRBV6-3,NA,CASSDRTGATEAFF
TRBJ1-1,TRBV18,NA,CASSSDMMRNTEAFF
TRBJ2-3,TRBV28,NA,CASSPHHRGDTQYF
TRBJ1-2,TRBV28,once,CASSRGTGGAWGYTF
TRBJ1-2,TRBV30,NA,CAWSVARIYGYTF
TRBJ2-5,TRBV6-1,NA,CASSESLGKKTQYF
TRBJ2-7,TRBV7-2,NA,CASSKSPGGLLSYEQYF
TRBJ1-2,TRBV19,NA,CASSIEPGTVYGYTF
TRBJ2-1,TRBV3-1/TRBV3-2,NA,CASSQGRGEQFF
TRBJ2-1,TRBV5-4,NA,CASSWGAGGREHEQFF
TRBJ1-1,TRBV30,NA,CAWSRGGTEAFF
TRBJ1-2,TRBV20-1,NA,CSAERGNYTF
TRBJ1-2,TRBV18,NA,CASSPPGQNYGYTF
TRBJ2-7,TRBV10-1,NA,CASSRGSTASYEQYF
TRBJ2-1,TRBV15,NA,CATSPVPGQGENPYNEQFF
TRBJ2-7,TRBV6-9,NA,CASKPSSGTGAYEQYF
TRBJ1-2,TRBV4-3,once,CASSQERGNYGYTF
TRBJ2-6,TRBV5-1,few,CASALLVLAGANVLTF
TRBJ2-5,TRBV5-6,NA,CASSWTVAPETQYF
TRBJ1-4,TRBV5-1,few,CASSLGVSATNEKLFF
TRBJ1-2,TRBV5-6,NA,CASSSDRGVYGYTF
TRBJ1-2,TRBV4-2,NA,CASSRRGREVYGYTF
TRBJ1-1,TRBV24-1,NA,CATSGEGGEAFF
TRBJ2-2,TRBV5-4,NA,CASSLSPLGTGELFF
TRBJ2-3,TRBV2,few,CASSELRSTDTQYF
TRBJ1-2,TRBV2,once,CASTIWADANYGYTF
TRBJ2-7,TRBV18,few,CASSPRLAQATAYEQYF